This T cell receptor (beta chain) was identified in a study of PD-1 blockade in classical Hodgkin lymphoma (dated by TCRdb to the early 2020s). Looking at the study overall: Nivolumab dosing was 3 mg/kg intravenously every 2 weeks, continuing until either disease progression or unacceptable toxicity. A peripheral blood immune signature of response to PD-1 blockade in classical Hodgkin lymphoma was defined using TCR beta sequencing and CyTOF. Study-wide findings and limitations: By C4D1, a significant rise was seen in CD4+ TCR diversity but not in CD8+ TCR diversity (p=0.0027 vs p=0.16), and the rise was most apparent among complete responders (p=0.02). Among trial patients, those achieving complete response had baseline diversity similar to that of newly diagnosed patients, while diversity was significantly lower in partial responders and progressors. Lower diversity was observed in patients in whom nivolumab was started less than 1 year after ASCT, and these patients were excluded from later analyses so that confounding by immune reconstitution would be avoided. Baseline TCR diversity was reported to be lower in newly diagnosed patients than in healthy donors, and even lower in relapsed/refractory patients. Only a single clinical trial cohort was studied, and what caused the repertoire differences, possibly disease activity or prior therapy, remained undefined.

From the cysteine up to the phenylalanine, the CDR3 has a length of 15 residues. CDR3 DNA is the only sequence kept; it has 45 bases, read in frame from the first base. CDR1 and CDR2, looked up from the germline V gene, are SGHTA and FQGNSA. V is clipped by 0 bases and J by 6 bases, and the sequence between their germline boundaries is 11 bases long. The Qiagen DNeasy kit was used to extract genomic DNA from unsorted PBMCs and from the negatively selected CD4+ and CD8+ fractions. TCR beta CDR3 regions were subjected to amplification by immunoSEQ multiplex PCR with primers that anneal to V and J segments. Amplification bias was minimized using a synthetic immune receptor repertoire, and residual bias was removed computationally after sequencing. Per the original workflow: Repertoire diversity was quantified as the Shannon entropy index using custom Python scripts. The unsorted, CD4+ and CD8+ repertoires were each analyzed separately, with the exception of combined analyses, where CD4+ and CD8+ sequences were merged in silico. Clonal expansion was defined as a frequency increase of at least 2-fold after treatment compared with C1D1, and clones undetected at baseline were assigned a pseudocount of 0.5. Singleton clones were defined as clones with 0 or 1 copy at C1D1, and non-singleton clones were defined as clones with 2 or more copies. Clones expanded in unsorted samples were labelled as CD4+, CD8+ or unknown by matching protein sequences in sorted samples from the same patient. Wilcoxon tests on paired samples were used to test diversity changes from C1D1 to C4D1. TCRdb retrieved this table from immuneACCESS and kept in-frame rearrangements only. Not all clones are present; in checked studies, unresolved V genes account for under half, and no reason is known for the remainder. The D gene and trimming were derived from the DNA, and the V and J assignments and clone size from that table. For this sample there are 40,000 to 45,000 clones; over 75% appear just once. Clones ranked in the top ten supply under 15% of the sample.

The sample's time point, from its label and the paper: cycle 1 day 1 (C1D1), immediately before nivolumab initiation. Relapse after autologous stem cell transplantation had occurred in all trial patients, and cohorts A, B and C were distinguished by prior brentuximab vedotin exposure. A total of under 70 patients with relapsed/refractory classical Hodgkin lymphoma made up the trial cohort, and each patient's best overall response was complete response, partial response or progressive disease. Trial patients were treated with single-agent nivolumab in the multi-cohort phase II CheckMate 205 trial. An independent review committee assessed best overall response by applying the 2007 International Working Group response criteria. Trial PBMCs were collected immediately before nivolumab initiation (C1D1) and during therapy at cycle 2 day 1 and cycle 4 day 1. Peripheral blood was collected in 8 mL Vacutainer Cell Preparation Tubes, from which PBMCs were isolated by centrifugation and then cryopreserved.

A remark on this clone: The antigen this receptor binds is unknown. No base qualities exist here, and no much larger clone lies one base off it.

The sample here was peripheral blood mononuclear cells (PBMCs), taken at baseline. The TCR sequence derives from a human donor with classical Hodgkin lymphoma. Here the chain combines TRBV7-2 and TRBJ1-4, and TRBD1 may be the D gene, going by 5 matching bases. The CDR3 loop reads CASSLAQGMDEKLFF. The DNA is TGTGCCAGCAGCTTAGCGCAGGGAATGGATGAAAAACTGTTTTTT.